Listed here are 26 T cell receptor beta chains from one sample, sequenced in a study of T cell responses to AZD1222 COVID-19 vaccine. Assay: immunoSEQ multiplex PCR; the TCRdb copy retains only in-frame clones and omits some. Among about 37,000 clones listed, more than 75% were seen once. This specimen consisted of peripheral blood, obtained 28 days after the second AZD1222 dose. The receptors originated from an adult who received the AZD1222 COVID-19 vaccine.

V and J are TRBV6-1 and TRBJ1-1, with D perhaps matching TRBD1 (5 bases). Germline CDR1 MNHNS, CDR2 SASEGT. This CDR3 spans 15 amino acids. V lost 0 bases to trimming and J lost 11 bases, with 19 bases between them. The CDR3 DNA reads TGTGCCAGCAGTGAAGCGGGGGTCGGAGGGTTCGGGGCTTTCTTT. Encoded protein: CASSEAGVGGFGAFF.

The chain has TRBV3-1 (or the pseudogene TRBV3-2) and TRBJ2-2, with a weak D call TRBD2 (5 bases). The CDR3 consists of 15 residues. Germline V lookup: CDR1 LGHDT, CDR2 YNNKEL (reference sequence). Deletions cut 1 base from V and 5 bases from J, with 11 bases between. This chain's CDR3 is CASSQVSEGTGELFF. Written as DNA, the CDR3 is TGTGCCAGCAGCCAAGTCAGCGAGGGAACCGGGGAGCTGTTTTTT.

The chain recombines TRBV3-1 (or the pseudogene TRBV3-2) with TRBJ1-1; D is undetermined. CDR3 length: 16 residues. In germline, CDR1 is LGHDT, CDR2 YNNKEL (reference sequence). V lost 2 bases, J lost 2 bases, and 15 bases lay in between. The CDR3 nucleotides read TGTGCCAGCAGCCAAACTTACCTCGGGGAAAACACTGAAGCTTTCTTT. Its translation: CASSQTYLGENTEAFF.

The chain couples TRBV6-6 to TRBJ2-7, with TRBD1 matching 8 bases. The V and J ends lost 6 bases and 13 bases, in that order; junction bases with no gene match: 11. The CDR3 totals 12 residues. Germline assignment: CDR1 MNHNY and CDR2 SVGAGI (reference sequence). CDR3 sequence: CASSNGQGTGYF. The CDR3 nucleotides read TGTGCCAGCAGCAACGGACAGGGAACGGGTTACTTC.

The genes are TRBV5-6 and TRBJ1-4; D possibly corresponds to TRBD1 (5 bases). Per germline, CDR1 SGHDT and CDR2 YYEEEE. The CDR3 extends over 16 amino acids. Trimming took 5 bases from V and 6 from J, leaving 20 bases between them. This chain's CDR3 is CASSLTRDGAYEKLFF. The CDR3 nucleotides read TGTGCCAGCAGTTTAACCCGGGACGGGGCTTATGAAAAACTGTTTTTT.

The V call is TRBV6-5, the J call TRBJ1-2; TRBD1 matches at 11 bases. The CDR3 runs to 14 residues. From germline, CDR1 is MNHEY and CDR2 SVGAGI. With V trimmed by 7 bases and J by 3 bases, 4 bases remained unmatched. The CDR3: CASKPGQGDYGYTF. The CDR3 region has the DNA TGTGCCAGCAAGCCGGGACAGGGGGACTATGGCTACACCTTC.

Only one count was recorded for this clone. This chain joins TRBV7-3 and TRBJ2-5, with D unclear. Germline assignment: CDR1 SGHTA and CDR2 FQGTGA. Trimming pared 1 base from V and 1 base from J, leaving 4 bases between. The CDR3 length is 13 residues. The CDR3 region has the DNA TGTGCCAGCAGCTTAATGGCCCAAGAGACCCAGTACTTC. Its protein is CASSLMAQETQYF.

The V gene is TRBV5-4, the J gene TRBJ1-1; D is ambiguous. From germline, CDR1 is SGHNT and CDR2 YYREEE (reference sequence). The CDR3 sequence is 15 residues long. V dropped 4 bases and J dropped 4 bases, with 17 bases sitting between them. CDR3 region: CASSQQQGPGTEAFF. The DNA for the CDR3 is TGTGCCAGCAGCCAGCAGCAAGGGCCGGGCACTGAAGCTTTCTTT. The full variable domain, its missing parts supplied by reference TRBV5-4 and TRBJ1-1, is ETGVTQSPTHLIKTRGQQVTLRCSSQSGHNTVSWYQQALGQGPQFIFQYYREEENGRGNFPPRFSGLQFPNYSSELNVNALELDDSALYLCASSQQQGPGTEAFFGQGTRLTVV.

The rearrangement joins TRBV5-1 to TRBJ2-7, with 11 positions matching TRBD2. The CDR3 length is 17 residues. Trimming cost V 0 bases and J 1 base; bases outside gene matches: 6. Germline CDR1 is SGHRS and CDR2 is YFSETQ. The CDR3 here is CASSLEASGGLSYEQYF. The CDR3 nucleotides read TGCGCCAGCAGCTTGGAGGCTAGCGGGGGGCTATCCTACGAGCAGTACTTC.

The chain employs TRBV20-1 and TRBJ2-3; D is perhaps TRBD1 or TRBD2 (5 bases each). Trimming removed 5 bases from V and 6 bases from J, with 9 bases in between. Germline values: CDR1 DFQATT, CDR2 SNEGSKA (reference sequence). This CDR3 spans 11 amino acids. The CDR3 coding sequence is TGCAGTGCTGGACGGGGCGATACGCAGTATTTT. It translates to CSAGRGDTQYF.

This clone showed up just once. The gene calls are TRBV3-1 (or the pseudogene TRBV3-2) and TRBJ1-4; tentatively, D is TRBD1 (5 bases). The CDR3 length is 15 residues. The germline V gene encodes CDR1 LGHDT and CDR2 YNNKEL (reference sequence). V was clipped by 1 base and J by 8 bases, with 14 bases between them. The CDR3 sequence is CASSQVGRGSEKLFF. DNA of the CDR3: TGTGCCAGCAGCCAAGTCGGGAGGGGAAGCGAAAAACTGTTTTTT.

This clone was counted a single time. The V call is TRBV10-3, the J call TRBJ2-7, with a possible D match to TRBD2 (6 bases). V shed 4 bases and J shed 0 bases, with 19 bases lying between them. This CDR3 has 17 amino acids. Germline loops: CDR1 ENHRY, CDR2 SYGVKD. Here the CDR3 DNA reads TGTGCCATCAGTGCCCTAATGCGGCGGGGAAGCTCCTACGAGCAGTACTTC. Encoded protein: CAISALMRRGSSYEQYF.

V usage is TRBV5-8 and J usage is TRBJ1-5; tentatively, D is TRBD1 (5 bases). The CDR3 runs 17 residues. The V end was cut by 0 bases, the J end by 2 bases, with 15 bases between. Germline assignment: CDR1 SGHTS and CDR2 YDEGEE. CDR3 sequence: CASSLDWGAGGNQPQHF. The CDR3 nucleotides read TGTGCCAGCAGCTTGGACTGGGGCGCGGGGGGCAATCAGCCCCAGCATTTT. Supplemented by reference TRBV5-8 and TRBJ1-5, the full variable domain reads EAGVTQSPTHLIKTRGQQATLRCSPISGHTSVYWYQQALGLGLQFLLWYDEGEERNRGNFPPRFSGRQFPNYSSELNVNALELEDSALYLCASSLDWGAGGNQPQHFGDGTRLSIL.

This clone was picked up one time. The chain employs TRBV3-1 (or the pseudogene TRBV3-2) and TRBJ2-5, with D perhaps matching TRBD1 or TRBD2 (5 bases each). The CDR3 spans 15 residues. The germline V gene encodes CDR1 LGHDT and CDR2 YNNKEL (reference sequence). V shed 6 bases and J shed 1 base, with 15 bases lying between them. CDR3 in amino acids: CASSLPGPSQETQYF. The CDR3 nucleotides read TGTGCCAGCAGTTTACCGGGACCGTCCCAAGAGACCCAGTACTTC.

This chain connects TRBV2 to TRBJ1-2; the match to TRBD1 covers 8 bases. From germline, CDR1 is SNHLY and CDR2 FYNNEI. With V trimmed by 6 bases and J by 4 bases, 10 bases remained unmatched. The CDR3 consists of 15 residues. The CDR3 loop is CASRIGQGGGYGYTF. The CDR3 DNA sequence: TGTGCCAGCAGGATTGGACAGGGAGGAGGCTATGGCTACACCTTC.

The CDR3 region has the DNA TGTGCCAGCAGTCCGAAGGGGACAGGGGCTGACAATCAGCCCCAGCATTTT. As protein: CASSPKGTGADNQPQHF. The V and J genes are TRBV6-6 and TRBJ1-5; 10 bases line up with TRBD1. Germline CDR1 and CDR2: MNHNY and SVGAGI (reference sequence). Trimming took 5 bases from V and 3 from J; bases not matched to a gene: 10. The CDR3 consists of 17 residues.

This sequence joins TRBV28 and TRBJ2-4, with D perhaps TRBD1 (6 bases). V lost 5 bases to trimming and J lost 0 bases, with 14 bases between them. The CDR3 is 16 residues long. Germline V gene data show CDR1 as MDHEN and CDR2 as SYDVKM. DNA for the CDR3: TGTGCCAGCAGTATCCACAGGGATTTAGCCAAAAACATTCAGTACTTC. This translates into CASSIHRDLAKNIQYF.

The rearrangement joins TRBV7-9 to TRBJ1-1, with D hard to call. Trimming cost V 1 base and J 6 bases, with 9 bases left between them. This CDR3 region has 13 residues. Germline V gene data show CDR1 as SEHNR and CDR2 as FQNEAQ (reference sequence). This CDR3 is CASSLVGPAEAFF. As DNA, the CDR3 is TGTGCCAGCAGCTTAGTTGGGCCGGCTGAAGCTTTCTTT.

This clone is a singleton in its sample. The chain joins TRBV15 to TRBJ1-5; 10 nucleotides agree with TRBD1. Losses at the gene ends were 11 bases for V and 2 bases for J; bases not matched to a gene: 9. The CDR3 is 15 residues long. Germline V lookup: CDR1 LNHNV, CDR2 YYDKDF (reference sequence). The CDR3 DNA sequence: TGTGCCGTCCGGGACAGGGGTGCGGGCAATCAGCCCCAGCATTTT. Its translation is CAVRDRGAGNQPQHF.

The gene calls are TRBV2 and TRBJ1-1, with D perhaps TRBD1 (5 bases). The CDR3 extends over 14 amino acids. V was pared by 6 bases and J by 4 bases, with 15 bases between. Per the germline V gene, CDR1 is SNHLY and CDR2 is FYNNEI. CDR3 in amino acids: CASRGDGKFTEAFF. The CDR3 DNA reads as TGTGCCAGCAGGGGGGACGGTAAATTCACTGAAGCTTTCTTT.

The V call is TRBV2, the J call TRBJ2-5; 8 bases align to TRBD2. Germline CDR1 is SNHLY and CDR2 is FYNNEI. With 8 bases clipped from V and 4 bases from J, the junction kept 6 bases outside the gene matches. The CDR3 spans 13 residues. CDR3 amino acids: CASRGGLGETQYF. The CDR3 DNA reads TGTGCCAGCCGGGGGGGACTGGGAGAGACCCAGTACTTC.

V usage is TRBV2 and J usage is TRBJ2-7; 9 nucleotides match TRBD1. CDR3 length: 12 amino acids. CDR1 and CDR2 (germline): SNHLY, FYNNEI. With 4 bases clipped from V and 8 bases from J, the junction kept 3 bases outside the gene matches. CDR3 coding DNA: TGTGCCAGCAGTGGGACAGGGGCGAAGCAGTACTTC. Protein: CASSGTGAKQYF.

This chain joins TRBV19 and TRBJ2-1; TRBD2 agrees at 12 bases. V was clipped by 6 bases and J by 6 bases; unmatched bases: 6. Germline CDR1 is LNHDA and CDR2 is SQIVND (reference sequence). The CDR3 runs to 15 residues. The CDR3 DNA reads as TGTGCCAGTAGATCCGGGACTAGCGGGTCCAATGAGCAGTTCTTC. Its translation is CASRSGTSGSNEQFF.

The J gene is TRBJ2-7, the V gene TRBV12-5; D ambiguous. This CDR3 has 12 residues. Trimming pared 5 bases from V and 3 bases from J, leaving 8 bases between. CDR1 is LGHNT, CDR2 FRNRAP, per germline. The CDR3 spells CASGKDGYEQYF. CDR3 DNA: TGTGCTAGTGGTAAGGACGGCTACGAGCAGTACTTC. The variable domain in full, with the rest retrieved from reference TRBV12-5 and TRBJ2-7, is DARVTQTPRHKVTEMGQEVTMRCQPILGHNTVFWYRQTMMQGLELLAYFRNRAPLDDSGMPKDRFSAEMPDATLATLKIQPSEPRDSAVYFCASGKDGYEQYFGPGTRLTVT.

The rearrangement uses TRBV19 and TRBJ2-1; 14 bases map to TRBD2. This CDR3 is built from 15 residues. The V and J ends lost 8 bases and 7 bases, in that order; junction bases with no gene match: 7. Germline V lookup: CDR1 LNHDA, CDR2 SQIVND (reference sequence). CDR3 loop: CASAPGTSGSNEQFF. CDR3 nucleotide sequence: TGTGCCAGTGCCCCCGGGACTAGCGGGAGTAATGAGCAGTTCTTC.

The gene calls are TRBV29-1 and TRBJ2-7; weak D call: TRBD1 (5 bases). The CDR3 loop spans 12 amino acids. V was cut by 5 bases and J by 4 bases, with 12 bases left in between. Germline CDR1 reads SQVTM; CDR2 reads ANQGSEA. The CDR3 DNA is TGCAGCGTTCTGCAGGGTGGGTACGAGCAGTACTTC. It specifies CSVLQGGYEQYF.